This entry concerns a single T cell receptor beta chain. Germline values: CDR1 SEHNR, CDR2 FQNEAQ (reference sequence). Trimming cost V 3 bases and J 7 bases; bases outside gene matches: 15. The CDR3 consists of 17 residues. These data come from a study of blood T cell repertoires in COVID-19. In the original processing: Cell counts per sample came from amplifying reference gene primers. The data were produced by immunoSEQ multiplex PCR, yet TCRdb's version contains in-frame clones alone and is incomplete. The DNA gave D and trimming, while V, J and clone size come from that table. The sample holds around 220,000 clones, 70% to 85% seen once.

Specimen: peripheral blood. This receptor was taken from a woman between 35 and 50 years old with active or convalescent COVID-19. The V call is TRBV7-9, the J call TRBJ1-2, with 9 bases lining up with TRBD1. The CDR3 here is CASSFPGTGRGTIGYTF. The CDR3 DNA is TGTGCCAGCAGCTTTCCCGGGACAGGGAGGGGGACTATTGGCTACACCTTC.